The sequence of this TCR beta chain was determined in a study of blood T cells in healthy people across ages. General observations from the study: Naive T cell percentage showed a strong correlation with the diversity of TCR beta. Investigators treated diversity estimates from one million T cells as underestimates.

The sample providers were healthy Caucasian people from Russia, aged about 6 to 95. Staff drew roughly 10 milliliters of peripheral blood from each donor. In this sample, this clonotype turned up a few times. Its antigen is not known. V was cut by 6 bases and J by 5 bases, with 23 bases left in between. There are 16 residues in the CDR3. Through a sample-barcoded 5' primer and a J-beta primer mix, a second PCR was run for roughly 6 to 12 cycles. TCRdb re-derived calls from the 5' RACE reads in MiXCR, one entry per CDR3 protein. Of roughly 800,000 distinct CDR3 sequences listed, 58% are singletons. Input material: blood. This chain connects TRBV12-3 or TRBV12-4 to TRBJ2-7; no definite D call. The TCR originated in a man aged 25-45 years in good health. CDR3 region: CASSDSSVGVIHEQYF. CDR3 DNA sequence: TGTGCCAGCAGCGACTCCTCCGTTGGGGTGATACACGAGCAGTACTTC.